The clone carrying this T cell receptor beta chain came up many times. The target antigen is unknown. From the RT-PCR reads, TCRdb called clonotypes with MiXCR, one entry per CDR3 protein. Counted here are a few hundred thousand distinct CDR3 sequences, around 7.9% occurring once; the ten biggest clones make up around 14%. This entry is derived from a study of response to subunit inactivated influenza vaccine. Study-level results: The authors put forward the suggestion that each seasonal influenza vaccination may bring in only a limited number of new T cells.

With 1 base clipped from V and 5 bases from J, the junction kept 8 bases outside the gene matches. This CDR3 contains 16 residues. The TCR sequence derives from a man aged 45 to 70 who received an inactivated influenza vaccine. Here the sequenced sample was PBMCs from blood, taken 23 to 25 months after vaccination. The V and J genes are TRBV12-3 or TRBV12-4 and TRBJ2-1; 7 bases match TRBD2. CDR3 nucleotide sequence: TGTGCCAGCAGTTTAGAGGATCTAGCGGTCCACAATGAGCAGTTCTTC. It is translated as CASSLEDLAVHNEQFF.